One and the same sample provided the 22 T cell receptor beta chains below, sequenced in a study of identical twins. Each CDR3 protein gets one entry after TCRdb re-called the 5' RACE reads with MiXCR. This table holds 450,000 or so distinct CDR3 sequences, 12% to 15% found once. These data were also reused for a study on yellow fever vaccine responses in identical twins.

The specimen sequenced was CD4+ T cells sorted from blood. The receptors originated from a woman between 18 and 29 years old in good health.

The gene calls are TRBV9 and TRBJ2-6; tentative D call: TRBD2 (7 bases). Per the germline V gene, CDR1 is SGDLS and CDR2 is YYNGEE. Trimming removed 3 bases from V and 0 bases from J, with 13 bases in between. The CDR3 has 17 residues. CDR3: CASSAGGAPSGANVLTF. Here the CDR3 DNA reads TGTGCCAGCAGCGCTGGGGGGGCCCCCTCTGGGGCCAACGTCCTGACTTTC.

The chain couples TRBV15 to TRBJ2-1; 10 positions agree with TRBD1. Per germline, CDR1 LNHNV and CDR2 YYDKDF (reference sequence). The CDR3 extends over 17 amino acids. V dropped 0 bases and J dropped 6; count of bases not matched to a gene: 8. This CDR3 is CATSRDRPDRGFNEQFF. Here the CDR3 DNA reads TGTGCCACCAGCAGAGATCGTCCGGACAGGGGGTTCAATGAGCAGTTCTTC.

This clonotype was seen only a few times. The CDR3 sequence is CASSQGQGAFF. The DNA of the CDR3 is TGTGCCAGCAGTCAAGGACAGGGAGCTTTCTTT. This chain connects TRBV6-5 to TRBJ1-1; 8 bases match TRBD1. CDR1 and CDR2 (germline): MNHEY, SVGAGI. The CDR3 extends over 11 amino acids. V shed 5 bases and J 10 bases; nucleotides not matched to a gene: 3.

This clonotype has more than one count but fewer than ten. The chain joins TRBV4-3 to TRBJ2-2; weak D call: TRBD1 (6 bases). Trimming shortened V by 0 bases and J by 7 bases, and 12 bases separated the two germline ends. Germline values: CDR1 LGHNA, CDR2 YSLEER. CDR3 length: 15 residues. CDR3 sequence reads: CASSQDTTGHGELFF. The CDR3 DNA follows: TGCGCCAGCAGCCAAGACACAACAGGGCACGGGGAGCTGTTTTTT.

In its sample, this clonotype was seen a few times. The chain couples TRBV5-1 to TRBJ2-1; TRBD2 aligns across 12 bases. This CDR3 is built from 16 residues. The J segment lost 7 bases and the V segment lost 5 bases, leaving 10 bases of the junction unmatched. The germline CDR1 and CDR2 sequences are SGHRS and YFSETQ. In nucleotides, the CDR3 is TGCGCCAGCAGACATATTCCGGGACTAGCGGGTAATGAGCAGTTCTTC. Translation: CASRHIPGLAGNEQFF.

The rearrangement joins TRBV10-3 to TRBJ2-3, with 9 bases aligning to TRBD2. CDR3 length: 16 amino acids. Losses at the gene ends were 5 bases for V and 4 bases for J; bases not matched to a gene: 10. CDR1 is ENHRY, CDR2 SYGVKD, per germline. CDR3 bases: TGTGCCATCAGTCCACAAGCGGGGGGAGGATCAGATACGCAGTATTTT. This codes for CAISPQAGGGSDTQYF.

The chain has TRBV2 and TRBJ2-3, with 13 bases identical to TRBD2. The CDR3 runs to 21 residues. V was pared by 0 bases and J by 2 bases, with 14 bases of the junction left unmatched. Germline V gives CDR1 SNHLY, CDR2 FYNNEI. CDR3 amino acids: CASSEALTGLAGAKFTDTQYF. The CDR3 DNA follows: TGTGCCAGCAGTGAAGCGCTCACCGGACTAGCGGGGGCCAAGTTCACAGATACGCAGTATTTT.

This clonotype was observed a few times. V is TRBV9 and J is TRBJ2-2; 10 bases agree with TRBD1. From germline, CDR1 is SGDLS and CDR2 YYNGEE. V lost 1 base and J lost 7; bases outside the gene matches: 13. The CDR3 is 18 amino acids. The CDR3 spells CASSVSLLDRGHGGELFF. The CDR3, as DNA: TGTGCCAGCAGCGTATCCCTCCTCGACAGGGGGCACGGCGGGGAGCTGTTTTTT.

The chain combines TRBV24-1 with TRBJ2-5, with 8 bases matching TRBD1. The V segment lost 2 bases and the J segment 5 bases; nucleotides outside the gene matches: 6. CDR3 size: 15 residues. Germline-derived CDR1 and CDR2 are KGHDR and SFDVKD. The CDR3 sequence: CATSDSPTGEETQYF. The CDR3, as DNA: TGTGCCACCAGTGATTCCCCGACAGGGGAGGAGACCCAGTACTTC.

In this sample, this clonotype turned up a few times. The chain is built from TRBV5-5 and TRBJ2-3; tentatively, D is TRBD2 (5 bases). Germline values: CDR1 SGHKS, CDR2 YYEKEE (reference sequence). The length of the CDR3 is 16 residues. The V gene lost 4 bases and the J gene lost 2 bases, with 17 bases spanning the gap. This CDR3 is CASSPLFRGDTDTQYF. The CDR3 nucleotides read TGTGCCAGCAGCCCCCTTTTCCGGGGAGACACAGATACGCAGTATTTT.

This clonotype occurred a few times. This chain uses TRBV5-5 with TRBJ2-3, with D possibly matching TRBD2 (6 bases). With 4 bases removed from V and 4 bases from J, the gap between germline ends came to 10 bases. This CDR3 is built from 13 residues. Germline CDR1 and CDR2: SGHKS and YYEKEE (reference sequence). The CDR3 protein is CASSRDFPDTQYF. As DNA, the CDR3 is TGTGCCAGCAGCCGGGACTTTCCAGATACGCAGTATTTT. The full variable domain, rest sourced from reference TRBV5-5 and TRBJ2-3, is DAGVTQSPTHLIKTRGQQVTLRCSPISGHKSVSWYQQVLGQGPQFIFQYYEKEERGRGNFPDRFSARQFPNYSSELNVNALLLGDSALYLCASSRDFPDTQYFGPGTRLTVL.

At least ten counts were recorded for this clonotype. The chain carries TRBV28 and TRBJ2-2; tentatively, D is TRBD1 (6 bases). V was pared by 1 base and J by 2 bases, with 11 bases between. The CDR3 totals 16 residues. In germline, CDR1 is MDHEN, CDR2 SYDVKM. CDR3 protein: CASSLFSGANTGELFF. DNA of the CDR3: TGTGCCAGCAGTTTATTTTCAGGGGCCAACACCGGGGAGCTGTTTTTT. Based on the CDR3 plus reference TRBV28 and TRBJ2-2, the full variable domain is DVKVTQSSRYLVKRTGEKVFLECVQDMDHENMFWYRQDPGLGLRLIYFSYDVKMKEKGDIPEGYSVSREKKERFSLILESASTNQTSMYLCASSLFSGANTGELFFGEGSRLTVL.

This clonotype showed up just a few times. CDR3 nucleotide sequence: TGCAGCGCCAGTAGGTCCTACGAGCAGTACTTC. This codes for CSASRSYEQYF. This chain uses TRBV29-1 with TRBJ2-7; D gene ambiguous. The CDR3 has 11 amino acids. Germline V gives CDR1 SQVTM, CDR2 ANQGSEA. Trimming cost V 7 bases and J 1 base, with 8 bases left between them.

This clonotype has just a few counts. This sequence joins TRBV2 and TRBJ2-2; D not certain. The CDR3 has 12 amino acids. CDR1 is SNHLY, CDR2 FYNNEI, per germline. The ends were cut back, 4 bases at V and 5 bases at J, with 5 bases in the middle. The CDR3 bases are TGTGCCAGCAGTGGAGTAACCGGGGAGCTGTTTTTT. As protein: CASSGVTGELFF.

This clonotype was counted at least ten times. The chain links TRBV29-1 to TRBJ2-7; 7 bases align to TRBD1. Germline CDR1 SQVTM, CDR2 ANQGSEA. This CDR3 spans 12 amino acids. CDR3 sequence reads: CSVGDSSYEQYF. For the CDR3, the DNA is TGCAGTGTGGGGGACAGCTCCTACGAGCAGTACTTC.

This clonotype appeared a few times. The CDR3 DNA is TGTGCCAGCAGCTTAGCCGCGGGAGTTGTAGAGACCCAGTACTTC. This encodes CASSLAAGVVETQYF. The chain carries TRBV13 and TRBJ2-5; 7 bases match TRBD2. CDR3 length: 15 residues. Per germline, CDR1 PRHDT and CDR2 FYEKMQ (reference sequence). After removal of 1 base from V and 4 bases from J, the junction contained 6 bases not matched to a gene. Full variable domain (rest looked up from reference TRBV13 and TRBJ2-5): AAGVIQSPRHLIKEKRETATLKCYPIPRHDTVYWYQQGPGQDPQFLISFYEKMQSDKGSIPDRFSAQQFSDYHSELNMSSLELGDSALYFCASSLAAGVVETQYFGPGTRLLVL.

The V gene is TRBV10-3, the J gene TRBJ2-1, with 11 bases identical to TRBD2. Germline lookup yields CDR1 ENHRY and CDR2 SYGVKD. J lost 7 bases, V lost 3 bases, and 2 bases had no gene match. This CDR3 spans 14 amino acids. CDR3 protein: CAISDSGGGNEQFF. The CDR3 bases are TGTGCCATCAGTGATAGCGGGGGGGGAAATGAGCAGTTCTTC.

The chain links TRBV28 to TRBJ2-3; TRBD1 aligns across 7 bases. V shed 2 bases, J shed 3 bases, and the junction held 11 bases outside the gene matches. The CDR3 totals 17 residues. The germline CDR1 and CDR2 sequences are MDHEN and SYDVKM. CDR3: CASSLTQGLGGTDTQYF. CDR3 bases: TGTGCCAGCAGTTTAACACAGGGGCTAGGGGGAACAGATACGCAGTATTTT.

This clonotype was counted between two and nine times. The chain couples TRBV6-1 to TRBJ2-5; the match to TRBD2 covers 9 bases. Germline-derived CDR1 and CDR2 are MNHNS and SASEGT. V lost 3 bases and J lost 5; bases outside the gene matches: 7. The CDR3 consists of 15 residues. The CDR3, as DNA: TGTGCCAGCAGTGACCGCGGGAGGGCAGGGGAGACCCAGTACTTC. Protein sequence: CASSDRGRAGETQYF.

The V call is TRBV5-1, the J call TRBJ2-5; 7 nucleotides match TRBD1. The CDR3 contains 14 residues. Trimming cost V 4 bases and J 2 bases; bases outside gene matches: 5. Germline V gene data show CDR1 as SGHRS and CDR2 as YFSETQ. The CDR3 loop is CASSTNRGQETQYF. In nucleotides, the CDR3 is TGCGCCAGCAGCACAAACAGGGGACAAGAGACCCAGTACTTC. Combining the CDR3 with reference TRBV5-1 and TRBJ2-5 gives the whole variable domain KAGVTQTPRYLIKTRGQQVTLSCSPISGHRSVSWYQQTPGQGLQFLFEYFSETQRNKGNFPGRFSGRQFSNSRSEMNVSTLELGDSALYLCASSTNRGQETQYFGPGTRLLVL.

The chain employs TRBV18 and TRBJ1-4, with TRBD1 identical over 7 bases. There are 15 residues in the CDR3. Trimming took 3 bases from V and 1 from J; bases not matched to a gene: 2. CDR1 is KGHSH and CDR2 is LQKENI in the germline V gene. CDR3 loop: CASSPQGGTNEKLFF. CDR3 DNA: TGTGCCAGCTCACCCCAGGGGGGAACTAATGAAAAACTGTTTTTT.

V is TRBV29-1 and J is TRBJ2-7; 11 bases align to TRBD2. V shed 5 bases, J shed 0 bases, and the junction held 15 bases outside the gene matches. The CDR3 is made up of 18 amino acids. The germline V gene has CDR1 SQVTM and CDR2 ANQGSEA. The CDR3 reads CSVTGTDLGTSGSYEQYF. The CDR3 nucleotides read TGCAGCGTTACCGGGACAGACCTCGGGACTAGCGGCTCCTACGAGCAGTACTTC.